The clone carrying this TCR beta chain was recorded a few times. Its target is unknown. Whoever was chosen for sequencing had shown CD8+CD57+ cell expansion by flow cytometry. Severe acquired aplastic anemia was diagnosed in all patients. TCR beta VDJ combinations and CDR3 sequences were profiled from genomic DNA. One entry per CDR3 protein results from TCRdb running MiXCR on the reads. The sample records roughly 220,000 distinct CDR3 sequences, more than 55% being singletons. V was trimmed by 9 bases and J by 0 bases, leaving 15 bases between them. Looked up from germline, CDR1 is SGHKS and CDR2 is YYEKEE (reference sequence). The CDR3 has 14 amino acids. The sample belongs to a study of CD8+CD57+ T cells in acquired aplastic anemia. Study-wide results and limits: The same twenty-nine CD8+ CDR3 sequences occurred in patients and in controls.

Sequences were obtained from sorted CD4+, CD8+, or CD8+CD57+ T cells (not recorded which) from PBMCs. The chain joins TRBV5-5 to TRBJ1-1; TRBD1 might be the D (6 bases). The sequence was obtained from a human donor with aplastic anemia. The CDR3 loop is CATRIGGLNTEAFF. The CDR3 coding sequence is TGTGCCACCCGAATAGGGGGGTTGAACACTGAAGCTTTCTTT.